This TCR beta chain was captured by sequencing in a study of beta chain features in type 1 diabetes (dated by TCRdb to the late 2010s). Background on the whole study: Patients and healthy donors did not differ in mean age, gender distribution, total cell number or subset yield. A total of about 110,000,000 sorted cells were examined across all samples, and a strong correlation was observed between cell number per subset and RNA yield. The study compared TCRB repertoires of sorted circulating CD4+ T cell subsets between recently diagnosed type 1 diabetes patients and matched healthy donors. Whereas all 28 donors provided naive and central memory subsets, regulatory and stem cell-like memory subsets were isolated from just 8 patients and roughly 8 healthy donors. Points the paper makes about the study in general: Naive, central memory and regulatory TCRB repertoires appeared more similar among patients than among healthy donors. Only small numbers of individuals were included in the HLA sub-analyses, which left unresolved whether HLA type had any influence on TCRB rearrangement. At VDJ recombination sites, type 1 diabetes patients had fewer insertions and more deleted nucleotides, which implies abnormalities in thymic rearrangement. PCR may preferentially amplify shorter templates, but because patient and control samples were amplified and corrected together, any resulting skew would affect both groups equally. Because cDNA rather than genomic DNA was sequenced, highly expressing activated cells could have been over-represented, although no difference in activation and CD3 levels was found between groups. A moderate but significant shortening of TCRB CDR3 length was observed in type 1 diabetes patients in all four CD4+ subsets.

V loses 0 bases, J loses 2 bases, and the germline ends lie 5 bases apart. For CDR1 and CDR2, the germline V gene lists LGHNA and YSLEER. The CDR3 runs 13 amino acids, cysteine and phenylalanine included. The only DNA kept is the CDR3, 39 bases in frame from the first base. This clone was seen more than once but under ten times. Its antigen is not yet known. No much larger clonotype is one base removed from it; base qualities were not supplied. Each donor gave one peripheral blood draw, about 110 mL on average, collected into heparinised tubes. Naive, central memory, regulatory and stem cell-like memory CD4+ T cells were sorted on a BD FACSAria II using a panel including CD45RO, CCR7, CD25, CD127, CD95 and CD27. All sorted populations exceeded 98% purity. PBMCs were isolated immediately by Lymphoprep density gradient centrifugation and stained directly without culture. Samples were stained and sorted in pairs, with one healthy donor and one patient per experiment, so that batch effects were minimized.

The entire amount of isolated RNA was reverse transcribed using the High Capacity cDNA Reverse Transcription Kit, so the sequenced TCRB transcripts were expressed ones. Naive, central memory and regulatory T cell samples underwent deep immunoSEQ sequencing, averaging around 3.6 million total reads per sample. Sorted cells were lysed in RLT buffer and RNA was extracted with DNase-treated RNeasy Micro or Mini kits, depending on cell number. Each cell subset was processed separately to prevent cross-contamination, with patient and healthy donor samples processed together. The immunoSEQ multiplex PCR was used to amplify TCRB sequences from cDNA, yielding 87-bp fragments that span the CDR3 region. The amplicons were sequenced using the Illumina HiSeq platform. Per the source publication's procedure: Synthetic template baselines were used to correct PCR bias computationally, reads within Hamming distance 2 were collapsed together, and singletons that could not be merged were discarded. Reads were aligned against IMGT so that V, D and J genes, CDR3 length and insertions or deletions at six rearrangement sites could be assigned. Within each subset, clonotype counts were normalized to sorted cell number, after which true diversity and Gini coefficients were computed with the tcR R package. The overlap coefficient, calculated on TCRB nucleotide sequences, was used to quantify repertoire sharing. Out-of-frame TCRB sequences from naive cells were analyzed to stand in for the pre-selection repertoire. This is the immuneACCESS table as TCRdb keeps it, with only in-frame sequences that have V and J called. A part of the clones is gone; compared with another copy, unresolved V genes explain less than half, and the rest is unexplained. The D gene and trimming were derived from the DNA, and the V and J assignments and clone size from that table. Recorded for this sample are roughly 220,000 clones; 15% to 20% of them occurred a single time. The ten largest clonotypes hold 0.085% of the sample.

The receptor was isolated from a man younger than 45 with type 1 diabetes. The chain couples TRBV4-3 to TRBJ2-7, with the D gene call left open. Sequencing was carried out using naive CD4+ T cells from blood. The cell subset or site label of this sample denotes: true naive CD4+ T cells. At the DNA level, the sequence is TGCGCCAGCAGCCAAGAGGCGCCCTACGAGCAGTACTTC. This gives the protein CASSQEAPYEQYF.